This TCR beta chain was documented in a study of beta chain features in type 1 diabetes. The study, taken as a whole, reports: Equally in patients and controls, shorter templates might have been favored by PCR.

Of the isolated RNA, all was reverse transcribed, and so the sequenced material was expressed TCRB transcripts. Only in-frame clones appear in the TCRdb table, and some are missing; sequencing was by immunoSEQ multiplex PCR. The sample carries over 300,000 clones, less than 10% recorded once. This clone was observed many times. Its antigen remains unknown. This CDR3 is built from 12 residues. Germline V gene sequence: CDR1 LNHDA, CDR2 SQIVND (reference sequence). The germline V and J ends were trimmed by 4 bases and 7 bases, with 11 bases remaining between them. The sequence came from a woman aged 18-30 years in good health. The sample taken for sequencing was central memory CD4+ T cells from blood. V and J are TRBV19 and TRBJ2-7; TRBD2 is a possible D gene (6 bases). As DNA, the CDR3 is TGTGCCAGTAGTAGGATGGCGGGAGAGCAGTACTTC. Amino acids: CASSRMAGEQYF.